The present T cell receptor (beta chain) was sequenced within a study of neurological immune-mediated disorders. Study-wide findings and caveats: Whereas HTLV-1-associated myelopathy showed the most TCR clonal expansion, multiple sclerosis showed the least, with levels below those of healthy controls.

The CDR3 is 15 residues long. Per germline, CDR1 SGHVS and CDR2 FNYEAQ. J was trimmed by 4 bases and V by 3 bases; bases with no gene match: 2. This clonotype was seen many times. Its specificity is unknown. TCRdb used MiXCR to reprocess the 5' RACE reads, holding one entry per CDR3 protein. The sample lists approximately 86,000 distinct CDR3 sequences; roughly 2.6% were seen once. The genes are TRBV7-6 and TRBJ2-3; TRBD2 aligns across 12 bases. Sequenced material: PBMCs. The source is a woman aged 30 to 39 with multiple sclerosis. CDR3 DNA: TGTGCCAGCAGCTTGACTAGCGGGAGCCCAGATACGCAGTATTTT. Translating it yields CASSLTSGSPDTQYF.